This TCR beta chain was retrieved from a study of T cells in Graves' hyperthyroidism and ophthalmopathy. Authors of the study amplified TCR beta CDR3 regions from RNA transcripts. The TCR CDR3 first-round RT-PCR relied on the HTBI primer set. TCRdb analysed the multiplex PCR reads with MiXCR anew, one entry per CDR3 protein. The table records approximately 600,000 distinct CDR3 sequences, 20% to 25% of them present only once. In germline, CDR1 is LGHNA, CDR2 YSLEER. V was shortened by 0 bases and J by 2 bases, with 14 bases between the two germline ends. The length of the CDR3 is 17 residues. This clonotype was seen only a few times.

The rearrangement links TRBV4-3 to TRBJ2-1, with a possible D match to TRBD1 (6 bases). Sample: blood. The sequence was collected from a man aged 30 to 45 with Graves' ophthalmopathy. The CDR3 reads CASSQDPSGTTYNEQFF. CDR3 in DNA: TGCGCCAGCAGCCAAGATCCCTCCGGGACAACCTACAATGAGCAGTTCTTC.